The entry below gives a single TCR beta chain sequence along with its context. The junction shows a germline mismatch at one end, possibly a read error. The germline V gene encodes CDR1 LGHNA and CDR2 YSLEER. This CDR3 spans 15 amino acids. These data are taken from a study of patients and donors after allogeneic stem cell transplantation. TCRdb re-derived calls from the RT-PCR reads in MiXCR, one entry per CDR3 protein. This repertoire shows 190,000 or so distinct CDR3 sequences, around two fifths found once; its top ten account for about 30%. Material for sequencing was blood, either unsorted or a sorted T cell fraction (not recorded which). The V and J genes are TRBV4-3 and TRBJ2-3; D is possibly TRBD1 (6 bases). This receptor was identified in a human donor who was either an allogeneic HSCT recipient or a stem cell or donor lymphocyte infusion donor (not recorded which). It is not recorded whose cells these are; they may come from a transplant donor. The CDR3: CASGQRQGFLDTQYF. The CDR3 bases are TGCGCCAGCGGCCAAAGGCAGGGGTTTTTAGATACGCAGTATTTT.